One and the same sample provided the 26 T cell receptor beta chains below, sequenced in a study of blood T cell repertoires in COVID-19. Profiled with immunoSEQ multiplex PCR; TCRdb holds only in-frame clones, not every one. The sample consists of approximately 260,000 clones, 75% to 90% of them appearing once. Source material: peripheral blood. The receptors originated from an older woman with active or convalescent COVID-19.

As for this clone: This CDR3 is also generated by other DNA sequences in the sample. CDR3 nucleotide sequence: TGTGCCAGTAGCCCAGGGTTGAATCAGCCCCAGCATTTT. This sequence encodes CASSPGLNQPQHF. This chain uses TRBV19 with TRBJ1-5, with D possibly being TRBD1 (5 bases). Germline CDR1 LNHDA, CDR2 SQIVND (reference sequence). The CDR3 length is 13 residues. V was clipped by 6 bases and J by 4 bases, with 10 bases between them.

The rearrangement links TRBV21-1 to TRBJ1-2; the table's D call, TRBD1, has no DNA check behind it. TRBV21-1 is termed a pseudogene. This CDR3 has 15 amino acids. The CDR3: CASSRWTGFNYGYTF. The DNA of the CDR3 is TGTGCCAGCAGCCGGTGGACAGGGTTTAACTATGGCTACACCTTC.

This chain joins TRBV18 and TRBJ2-1; TRBD2 matches at 12 bases. The germline CDR1 and CDR2 sequences are KGHSH and LQKENI. The length of the CDR3 is 14 residues. V lost 6 bases and J lost 5; bases outside the gene matches: 2. In DNA form, the CDR3 reads TGTGCCAGCTCCCGACTAGCGGGGGACAATGAGCAGTTCTTC. It codes for CASSRLAGDNEQFF.

In its sample, this clone was seen once. The CDR3 nucleotides are TGTGCCAGCAGTTTCTGGGGGGGATTCTACAATGAGCAGTTCTTC. Encoded protein: CASSFWGGFYNEQFF. The chain is built from TRBV27 and TRBJ2-1, with 7 bases fitting TRBD2. CDR3 length: 15 residues. Per the germline V gene, CDR1 is MNHEY and CDR2 is SMNVEV (reference sequence). V was pared by 3 bases and J by 3 bases, with 5 bases of the junction left unmatched.

The chain couples TRBV5-1 to TRBJ2-7; 8 bases fit TRBD2. CDR1 and CDR2 from the germline V gene are SGHRS and YFSETQ. Trimming at V came to 2 bases and at J to 2 bases, leaving 6 bases not matched to a gene. CDR3 length: 15 amino acids. This CDR3 is CASSLSSGEPYEQYF. DNA of the CDR3: TGCGCCAGCAGCTTAAGTAGCGGGGAGCCCTACGAGCAGTACTTC.

The chain links TRBV10-3 to TRBJ1-5; 7 positions agree with TRBD1. The length of the CDR3 is 13 residues. Losses at the gene ends were 6 bases for V and 7 bases for J; bases not matched to a gene: 6. Germline loops: CDR1 ENHRY, CDR2 SYGVKD. The CDR3 reads CAISRGGGQPQHF. The CDR3 DNA follows: TGTGCCATCAGCCGAGGGGGCGGGCAGCCCCAGCATTTT.

In DNA form, the CDR3 reads TGTGCCAGCAGTTTATCGGAGGGGCAGCCCCAGCATTTT. Amino acid sequence: CASSLSEGQPQHF. The chain has TRBV12-3 or TRBV12-4 and TRBJ1-5; a weak D match, TRBD1 (5 bases). This CDR3 region has 13 residues. The V end lost 2 bases, the J end lost 7 bases, and 9 bases lay between the germline ends.

The CDR3: CASSPSGQQNYGYTF. Written as DNA, the CDR3 is TGTGCCAGCTCACCCTCAGGGCAGCAAAACTATGGCTACACCTTC. V gene TRBV18 combines with J gene TRBJ1-2; weak D call: TRBD1 (5 bases). This CDR3 has 15 amino acids. V was shortened by 3 bases and J by 2 bases, with 13 bases between the two germline ends. Germline V gives CDR1 KGHSH, CDR2 LQKENI.

This CDR3 is CASSLAAGLGYTF. CDR3 DNA sequence: TGTGCCAGCAGCTTAGCAGCGGGGTTAGGCTACACCTTC. The chain recombines TRBV11-2 with TRBJ1-2; D remains unclear. Germline CDR1 is SGHAT and CDR2 is FQNNGV. The CDR3 loop spans 13 amino acids. V was cut by 1 base and J by 8 bases, with 11 bases left in between. The variable domain in full, with the rest retrieved from reference TRBV11-2 and TRBJ1-2, is EAGVAQSPRYKIIEKRQSVAFWCNPISGHATLYWYQQILGQGPKLLIQFQNNGVVDDSQLPKDRFSAERLKGVDSTLKIQPAKLEDSAVYLCASSLAAGLGYTFGSGTRLTVV.

The CDR3 loop is CASSPIQGLTTDTQYF. The CDR3, as DNA: TGTGCCAGCTCACCAATTCAAGGACTCACCACAGATACGCAGTATTTT. The genes are TRBV18 and TRBJ2-3, with D possibly being TRBD2 (5 bases). The CDR3 runs to 16 residues. Germline values: CDR1 KGHSH, CDR2 LQKENI. With 2 bases removed from V and 2 bases from J, the gap between germline ends came to 14 bases.

The sample holds one count of this clone. V and J are TRBV4-1 and TRBJ2-3, with 12 bases identical to TRBD2. The CDR3 is 15 amino acids. In germline, CDR1 is MGHRA, CDR2 YSYEKL. The ends lost 1 base at V and 6 bases at J; junction bases unmatched: 2. The CDR3 reads CASSQGGTSGDTQYF. The CDR3 DNA is TGCGCCAGCAGCCAAGGGGGGACTAGCGGGGATACGCAGTATTTT.

The gene calls are TRBV7-3 and TRBJ2-1, with D tentatively TRBD2 (7 bases). CDR1 is SGHTA and CDR2 is FQGTGA in the germline V gene. CDR3 length equals 16 residues. Trimming took 5 bases from V and 0 from J, leaving 14 bases between them. In DNA, the CDR3 is TGTGCCAGCAGCCCGGGGGGCCGTTCCTCCTACAATGAGCAGTTCTTC. The encoded protein is CASSPGGRSSYNEQFF.

The chain joins TRBV30 to TRBJ1-5; no clear D gene. Germline lookup yields CDR1 GTSNPN and CDR2 SVGIG (reference sequence). Deletions cut 0 bases from V and 4 bases from J, with 10 bases between. This CDR3 is 14 amino acids long. The CDR3 sequence is CAWSVSTENQPQHF. The CDR3 DNA reads as TGTGCCTGGAGTGTATCGACGGAGAATCAGCCCCAGCATTTT.

The chain recombines TRBV4-1 with TRBJ2-1; 10 nucleotides match TRBD1. Germline loops: CDR1 MGHRA, CDR2 YSYEKL. Trimming at V came to 0 bases and at J to 7 bases, leaving 6 bases not matched to a gene. The CDR3 extends over 16 amino acids. The CDR3 is CASSQEDGQGGNEQFF. The CDR3 DNA follows: TGCGCCAGCAGCCAAGAAGATGGACAGGGGGGGAATGAGCAGTTCTTC.

The chain employs TRBV6-2 or TRBV6-3 and TRBJ2-7; 9 nucleotides match TRBD2. CDR1 MNHEY and CDR2 SVGEGT come from the germline V gene. The CDR3 has 18 amino acids. The trim removed 2 bases at V and 5 bases at J, leaving 16 bases unmatched. The CDR3 here is CASSYEGSGGPAGNEQYF. CDR3 sequence (DNA): TGTGCCAGCAGTTACGAGGGTAGCGGGGGCCCCGCCGGGAACGAGCAGTACTTC.

The chain employs TRBV27 and TRBJ1-4, with 7 bases lining up with TRBD1. V lost 0 bases, J lost 10 bases, and 8 bases stayed unmatched. The CDR3 spans 15 residues. Germline V gene data show CDR1 as MNHEY and CDR2 as SMNVEV (reference sequence). The CDR3 DNA sequence: TGTGCCAGCAGTTTATCGCAGGGGGTGGTTGGAAAACTGTTTTTT. It translates to CASSLSQGVVGKLFF.

The V gene is TRBV7-3, the J gene TRBJ2-5; D not certain. V lost 4 bases and J lost 0, with 6 bases in between. Germline CDR1 is SGHTA and CDR2 is FQGTGA. The CDR3 totals 13 residues. CDR3 nucleotides: TGTGCCAGCAGCTCTAGACACCAAGAGACCCAGTACTTC. Translation: CASSSRHQETQYF. The full variable domain, with the rest looked up from reference TRBV7-3 and TRBJ2-5, is GAGVSQTPSNKVTEKGKYVELRCDPISGHTALYWYRQSLGQGPEFLIYFQGTGAADDSGLPNDRFFAVRPEGSVSTLKIQRTERGDSAVYLCASSSRHQETQYFGPGTRLLVL.

The V gene is TRBV3-1 (or the pseudogene TRBV3-2), the J gene TRBJ1-5, with TRBD1 identical over 9 bases. This CDR3 region has 13 residues. Germline CDR1 reads LGHDT; CDR2 reads YNNKEL (reference sequence). V lost 5 bases, J lost 4 bases, and 0 bases stayed unmatched. The CDR3 loop reads CASSGQGNQPQHF. The CDR3 DNA reads TGTGCCAGCAGCGGACAGGGGAATCAGCCCCAGCATTTT.

The CDR3 DNA reads as TGTGCCAGCAGTCCTTCGGGGGCTAATGAAAAACTGTTTTTT. This codes for CASSPSGANEKLFF. The chain combines TRBV6-5 with TRBJ1-4; a weak D match, TRBD1 (5 bases). Trimming shortened V by 5 bases and J by 3 bases, and 10 bases separated the two germline ends. The CDR3 consists of 14 residues. Germline V lookup: CDR1 MNHEY, CDR2 SVGAGI.

The V gene is TRBV6-5, the J gene TRBJ1-3; D not resolved. CDR3 size: 13 residues. V lost 8 bases and J lost 0, with 8 bases in between. Germline V gene lookup returns CDR1 MNHEY and CDR2 SVGAGI. CDR3 sequence (DNA): TGTGCCAGCGAGCCCCCCTCTGGAAACACCATATATTTT. It yields the protein CASEPPSGNTIYF.

This clone was counted ten times or more. This chain connects TRBV19 to TRBJ2-7; 9 nucleotides align to TRBD1. Germline V CDR1 and CDR2: LNHDA, SQIVND (reference sequence). Trimming cost V 4 bases and J 4 bases; bases outside gene matches: 2. The CDR3 sequence is 13 residues long. The DNA for the CDR3 is TGTGCCAGTAGTAGGGACAGGGAGTACGAGCAGTACTTC. This encodes CASSRDREYEQYF.

The chain has TRBV18 and TRBJ1-6; the D gene is possibly TRBD1 (5 bases). Germline values: CDR1 KGHSH, CDR2 LQKENI. The CDR3 loop spans 14 amino acids. Trimming removed 5 bases from V and 6 bases from J, with 11 bases in between. CDR3 amino acids: CASSADSSNSPLHF. The CDR3 coding sequence is TGTGCCAGCTCAGCCGACAGCAGTAATTCACCCCTCCACTTT. Together with reference TRBV18 and TRBJ1-6, the CDR3 gives the full variable domain: NAGVMQNPRHLVRRRGQEARLRCSPMKGHSHVYWYRQLPEEGLKFMVYLQKENIIDESGMPKERFSAEFPKEGPSILRIQQVVRGDSAAYFCASSADSSNSPLHFGNGTRLTVT.

The V gene is TRBV3-1 (or the pseudogene TRBV3-2), the J gene TRBJ2-5; TRBD2 might be the D (6 bases). The germline V gene has CDR1 LGHDT and CDR2 YNNKEL (reference sequence). There are 12 residues in the CDR3. The V end lost 7 bases, the J end lost 5 bases, and 11 bases lay between the germline ends. The CDR3 loop is CASKLGRETQYF. In DNA, the CDR3 is TGTGCCAGCAAACTGGGGAGGGAGACCCAGTACTTC.

This rearrangement joins TRBV21-1 to TRBJ1-1. TRBV21-1 is deemed a pseudogene. The CDR3 is 14 amino acids. The CDR3 DNA reads as TGTGCCAGCAGCCCTTGGACGGGAAACACTGAAGCTTTCTTT. Protein: CASSPWTGNTEAFF.

This clone is a singleton in its sample. The J gene is TRBJ2-7, the V gene TRBV2; 10 bases map to TRBD1. This CDR3 region has 13 residues. Germline-derived CDR1 and CDR2 are SNHLY and FYNNEI. Losses at the gene ends were 11 bases for V and 7 bases for J; bases not matched to a gene: 11. The CDR3 coding sequence is TGTGCCCATTCCGGGACAGGGGCTGGGGAGCAGTACTTC. It encodes CAHSGTGAGEQYF.

This clone is a singleton in its sample. The gene calls are TRBV7-2 and TRBJ1-3; D gene ambiguous. The germline CDR1 and CDR2 sequences are SGHTA and FQGNSA. V dropped 1 base and J dropped 0 bases, with 10 bases sitting between them. This CDR3 has 16 residues. CDR3 sequence: CASSLDGRYSGNTIYF. CDR3 nucleotide sequence: TGTGCCAGCAGCTTAGATGGCAGATACTCTGGAAACACCATATATTTT.